Following are 32 T cell receptor beta chains from one sample sequenced in a study of response to subunit inactivated influenza vaccine. MiXCR, run by TCRdb on the RT-PCR reads, gives a single entry per CDR3 protein. The data contain about 570,000 distinct CDR3 sequences, approximately 10% of them singletons. The sample was also linked to a second study, of T cells expressing NK-cell markers. That paper notes: It was by 5'RACE template switching with UMIs that TCR beta cDNA was made.

The sample in question was PBMCs from blood, obtained on the day of vaccination. The receptors stem from a man aged 45-65 years who received an inactivated influenza vaccine.

The chain couples TRBV7-2 to TRBJ2-3; tentatively, D is TRBD2 (5 bases). V was shortened by 4 bases and J by 5 bases, with 22 bases between the two germline ends. CDR1 and CDR2 (germline): SGHTA, FQGNSA. The CDR3 totals 17 residues. CDR3 DNA: TGTGCCAGCAGCTCGATAAGCATAACCACTAGTCGAGATACGCAGTATTTT. It yields the protein CASSSISITTSRDTQYF.

This clonotype was detected ten times or more. This chain uses TRBV5-1 with TRBJ2-1; D is ambiguous. Germline V lookup: CDR1 SGHRS, CDR2 YFSETQ. The CDR3 is 14 amino acids. The V end lost 1 base, the J end lost 8 bases, and 13 bases lay between the germline ends. The CDR3, as DNA: TGCGCCAGCAGCTTGTATCTGAGGTCCGATGAGCAGTTCTTC. The encoded protein is CASSLYLRSDEQFF.

This clonotype was picked up a small number of times. DNA for the CDR3: TGTGCCACCAGCAGAGGTGGCCTCCAAGAGACCCAGTACTTC. This gives the protein CATSRGGLQETQYF. The J gene is TRBJ2-5, the V gene TRBV15; no clear D. Looked up from germline, CDR1 is LNHNV and CDR2 is YYDKDF (reference sequence). The CDR3 contains 14 residues. Trimming removed 1 base from V and 1 base from J, with 7 bases in between. The full variable domain, rest sourced from reference TRBV15 and TRBJ2-5, is DAMVIQNPRYQVTQFGKPVTLSCSQTLNHNVMYWYQQKSSQAPKLLFHYYDKDFNNEADTPDNFQSRRPNTSFCFLDIRSPGLGDTAMYLCATSRGGLQETQYFGPGTRLLVL.

V and J are TRBV24-1 and TRBJ2-3, with a tentative D call TRBD2 (5 bases). The CDR3 loop spans 15 amino acids. Germline V gene sequence: CDR1 KGHDR, CDR2 SFDVKD. Trimming took off 4 bases at V and 7 bases at J, with 17 bases between the two ends. DNA of the CDR3: TGTGCCACCAGTGAACCAGGACTTACCCGGAATACGCAGTATTTT. Its protein product is CATSEPGLTRNTQYF.

V and J are TRBV7-2 and TRBJ2-7; D ambiguous. The CDR3 spans 15 residues. The V gene's germline CDR1 is SGHTA and CDR2 FQGNSA. The V and J ends lost 3 bases and 6 bases respectively, with 18 bases between them. The CDR3 protein is CASSFYTGLSSEQYF. DNA of the CDR3: TGTGCCAGCAGCTTCTACACCGGGTTGAGTAGCGAGCAGTACTTC.

This clonotype was counted only a few times. The J gene is TRBJ2-4, the V gene TRBV10-3; 8 bases map to TRBD2. The CDR3 is 14 amino acids. The J segment lost 6 bases and the V segment lost 6 bases, leaving 7 bases of the junction unmatched. From germline, CDR1 is ENHRY and CDR2 SYGVKD. The CDR3: CAISQGRGGNIQYF. The CDR3 DNA is TGTGCCATCAGCCAGGGACGGGGGGGAAACATTCAGTACTTC.

This clonotype came up many times. V gene TRBV7-9 combines with J gene TRBJ2-1, with D perhaps TRBD2 (5 bases). V dropped 0 bases and J dropped 10 bases, with 16 bases sitting between them. The CDR3 consists of 15 residues. Germline V CDR1 and CDR2: SEHNR, FQNEAQ (reference sequence). The CDR3 coding sequence is TGTGCCAGCAGCTTAGCGCTAGCCGGAAAAACGGAGCAGTTCTTC. Protein product: CASSLALAGKTEQFF.

V and J are TRBV3-1 and TRBJ2-1; D possibly matches TRBD1 or TRBD2 (5 bases each). The CDR3 runs to 13 residues. CDR1 LGHDT and CDR2 YNNKEL come from the germline V gene (reference sequence). Trimming left V 5 bases short and J 6 bases short, with 11 bases between. CDR3 sequence: CASSTGPINEQFF. In DNA, the CDR3 is TGTGCCAGCAGCACGGGACCTATCAATGAGCAGTTCTTC.

In this sample, this clonotype turned up a few times. J is TRBJ2-3 and V is TRBV5-1; 13 nucleotides align to TRBD2. Looked up from germline, CDR1 is SGHRS and CDR2 is YFSETQ. This CDR3 is 17 amino acids long. J lost 0 bases, V lost 4 bases, and 5 bases had no gene match. CDR3 in DNA: TGCGCCAGCAGCAAGGGACTAGCGGGGTCCAGCACAGATACGCAGTATTTT. Its protein is CASSKGLAGSSTDTQYF.

The genes are TRBV7-2 and TRBJ1-5; D is unclear. V was shortened by 1 base and J by 6 bases, with 7 bases between the two germline ends. The V gene's germline CDR1 is SGHTA and CDR2 FQGNSA. The CDR3 consists of 13 residues. The CDR3 loop is CASSLEGFQPQHF. The CDR3 DNA reads TGTGCCAGCAGCTTAGAAGGGTTTCAGCCCCAGCATTTT.

At least ten counts were recorded for this clonotype. The V gene is TRBV10-2, the J gene TRBJ2-5; D gene unclear. The V end lost 0 bases, the J end lost 5 bases, and 4 bases lay between the germline ends. Germline CDR1 WSHSY, CDR2 SAAADI. There are 12 residues in the CDR3. CDR3 sequence reads: CASSESGETQYF. CDR3 DNA: TGCGCCAGCAGTGAGTCGGGGGAGACCCAGTACTTC.

A few counts support this clonotype. V usage is TRBV20-1 and J usage is TRBJ2-1, with D unresolved. Trimming pared 0 bases from V and 0 bases from J, leaving 9 bases between. Germline lookup yields CDR1 DFQATT and CDR2 SNEGSKA (reference sequence). This CDR3 spans 15 amino acids. CDR3 DNA: TGCAGTGCTAGAGATGGGCGGAGCTCCTACAATGAGCAGTTCTTC. Protein: CSARDGRSSYNEQFF.

In its sample, this clonotype was seen a few times. This chain connects TRBV27 to TRBJ1-5; weak D call: TRBD1 (5 bases). Trimming cost V 5 bases and J 4 bases, with 12 bases left between them. Germline assignment: CDR1 MNHEY and CDR2 SMNVEV (reference sequence). The CDR3 spans 14 residues. CDR3 sequence: CASSRSWGNQPQHF. CDR3 nucleotide sequence: TGTGCCAGCAGTCGATCCTGGGGGAATCAGCCCCAGCATTTT.

This clonotype came up a few times. J is TRBJ2-7 and V is TRBV20-1, with 8 nucleotides matching TRBD2. In germline, CDR1 is DFQATT, CDR2 SNEGSKA (reference sequence). V dropped 3 bases and J dropped 7; count of bases not matched to a gene: 17. This CDR3 has 16 residues. CDR3 nucleotides: TGCAGTGCTAGCGGATACCTTAGCGGGGCGGTGGGGGAGCAGTACTTC. Encoded protein: CSASGYLSGAVGEQYF.

This clonotype was seen a handful of times. This sequence joins TRBV10-3 and TRBJ1-3, with TRBD1 as a possible D gene (6 bases). The CDR3 covers 17 residues. Germline V CDR1 and CDR2: ENHRY, SYGVKD. The germline V and J ends were trimmed by 2 bases and 2 bases, with 16 bases remaining between them. Written as DNA, the CDR3 is TGTGCCATCAGTGAGCGGGGACCCGGACAGCCTGGAAACACCATATATTTT. It yields the protein CAISERGPGQPGNTIYF.

There are a few counts of this clonotype. This chain links TRBV2 with TRBJ2-2; TRBD1 or TRBD2 may be the D gene (5 bases each). This CDR3 spans 12 amino acids. Trimming left V 10 bases short and J 6 bases short, with 12 bases between. The germline CDR1 and CDR2 sequences are SNHLY and FYNNEI. The CDR3 region has the DNA TGTGCCACCCGAGGGGTCCCCGGGGAGCTGTTTTTT. Its protein is CATRGVPGELFF. Filled out from reference TRBV2 and TRBJ2-2, the complete variable domain reads EPEVTQTPSHQVTQMGQEVILRCVPISNHLYFYWYRQILGQKVEFLVSFYNNEISEKSEIFDDQFSVERPDGSNFTLKIRSTKLEDSAMYFCATRGVPGELFFGEGSRLTVL.

In its sample, this clonotype was seen a few times. The CDR3 loop is CASSSRLYTQYF. The DNA of the CDR3 is TGTGCCAGCAGCTCCCGACTTTATACGCAGTATTTT. This chain uses TRBV5-6 with TRBJ2-3; D ambiguous. This CDR3 spans 12 amino acids. Trimming took 3 bases from V and 7 from J, leaving 9 bases between them. From germline, CDR1 is SGHDT and CDR2 YYEEEE.

J is TRBJ2-4 and V is TRBV7-2; no clear D gene. Trimming took 5 bases from V and 6 from J, leaving 8 bases between them. The CDR3 length is 12 residues. Germline-derived CDR1 and CDR2 are SGHTA and FQGNSA. The DNA for the CDR3 is TGTGCCAGCAGCAACCAAGGAAACATTCAGTACTTC. It specifies CASSNQGNIQYF.

The chain has TRBV12-3 or TRBV12-4 and TRBJ2-5; a possible D gene is TRBD2 (6 bases). Trimming cost V 4 bases and J 3 bases, with 15 bases left between them. The CDR3 extends over 15 amino acids. The CDR3 DNA is TGTGCCAGCAGTTCCCCGGGACTGCACGAAGAGACCCAGTACTTC. It codes for CASSSPGLHEETQYF.

V gene TRBV5-1 combines with J gene TRBJ1-1, with D perhaps matching TRBD1 (5 bases). CDR3 length equals 16 residues. The V and J ends lost 4 bases and 8 bases respectively, with 24 bases between them. CDR1 SGHRS and CDR2 YFSETQ come from the germline V gene. The CDR3, as DNA: TGCGCCAGCAGCCACCAGATAGTGGGGGGAACTGAGGAAGCTTTCTTT. It encodes CASSHQIVGGTEEAFF.

This clonotype was seen only a few times. This chain connects TRBV7-2 to TRBJ2-2; D is ambiguous. The CDR3 extends over 16 amino acids. Trimming cost V 5 bases and J 6 bases, with 19 bases left between them. CDR1 and CDR2 from the germline V gene are SGHTA and FQGNSA. CDR3 amino acids: CASSRRNGWRSGELFF. The CDR3 DNA follows: TGTGCCAGCAGCCGACGGAACGGTTGGCGTTCCGGGGAGCTGTTTTTT.

This chain joins TRBV20-1 and TRBJ2-7; D is perhaps TRBD2 (6 bases). Germline lookup yields CDR1 DFQATT and CDR2 SNEGSKA (reference sequence). This CDR3 is 13 amino acids long. V was cut by 3 bases and J by 3 bases, with 12 bases left in between. The DNA for the CDR3 is TGCAGTGCTAGGCCCGCCGGGGGCTACGAGCAGTACTTC. The encoded protein is CSARPAGGYEQYF.

The chain joins TRBV11-2 to TRBJ2-4; 10 bases match TRBD1. The V gene end was trimmed by 1 base and the J gene end by 6 bases; junction bases not matched to a gene: 6. From germline, CDR1 is SGHAT and CDR2 FQNNGV. This CDR3 spans 16 amino acids. The CDR3 here is CASSLAWTGGVNIQYF. As DNA, the CDR3 is TGTGCCAGCAGCTTAGCTTGGACAGGGGGAGTAAACATTCAGTACTTC.

CDR3 loop: CASSLHGLAGGAYEQYF. CDR3 sequence (DNA): TGTGCCAGCAGTTTACATGGACTAGCGGGAGGGGCGTACGAGCAGTACTTC. The J gene is TRBJ2-7, the V gene TRBV28; 15 nucleotides line up with TRBD2. V lost 2 bases, J lost 4 bases, and 6 bases stayed unmatched. This CDR3 is 17 amino acids long. Per germline, CDR1 MDHEN and CDR2 SYDVKM. The full variable domain, completed using reference TRBV28 and TRBJ2-7, is DVKVTQSSRYLVKRTGEKVFLECVQDMDHENMFWYRQDPGLGLRLIYFSYDVKMKEKGDIPEGYSVSREKKERFSLILESASTNQTSMYLCASSLHGLAGGAYEQYFGPGTRLTVT.

This chain links TRBV29-1 with TRBJ1-1; TRBD1 matches 8 bases. V gave up 6 bases and J gave up 7 bases; unmatched junction bases: 1. Germline V gives CDR1 SQVTM, CDR2 ANQGSEA. The CDR3 length is 10 residues. CDR3 sequence reads: CSVGQGEAFF. For the CDR3, the DNA is TGCAGCGTCGGACAGGGTGAAGCTTTCTTT.

The sample holds one count of this clonotype. CDR3 loop: CSAAGTSGRGYEQYF. DNA of the CDR3: TGCAGTGCTGCCGGGACTAGCGGGAGAGGTTACGAGCAGTACTTC. The gene calls are TRBV20-1 and TRBJ2-7; 14 bases match TRBD2. The CDR3 contains 15 residues. Germline-derived CDR1 and CDR2 are DFQATT and SNEGSKA (reference sequence). V shed 5 bases, J shed 4 bases, and the junction held 7 bases outside the gene matches.

This clonotype was picked up a small number of times. This chain joins TRBV4-2 and TRBJ2-2; D perhaps matches TRBD2 (6 bases). V was clipped by 0 bases and J by 0 bases, with 11 bases between them. CDR3 length equals 17 residues. Per the germline V gene, CDR1 is LGHNA and CDR2 is YNFKEQ. The CDR3 bases are TGTGCCAGCAGCCAAGAAACCGGGGGTTCGAACACCGGGGAGCTGTTTTTT. Translation gives CASSQETGGSNTGELFF.

The chain recombines TRBV12-3 or TRBV12-4 with TRBJ2-3, with D possibly TRBD2 on 7 matching bases. Between the trimmed V and J ends, which lost 5 bases and 4 bases, there was a span of 19 bases. There are 16 residues in the CDR3. This chain's CDR3 is CASSPQLGGESDTQYF. In DNA, the CDR3 is TGTGCCAGCAGTCCCCAGTTAGGGGGGGAATCAGATACGCAGTATTTT.

V and J are TRBV18 and TRBJ2-1; no definite D call. V lost 5 bases, J lost 10 bases, and 12 bases lay in between. Germline CDR1 is KGHSH and CDR2 is LQKENI. This CDR3 region has 12 residues. CDR3 DNA sequence: TGTGCCAGCTCAATCCCCCCTGGAGAGCAGTTCTTC. This sequence encodes CASSIPPGEQFF.

This clonotype came up a few times. J is TRBJ2-7 and V is TRBV5-1; D gene uncertain. The germline V gene has CDR1 SGHRS and CDR2 YFSETQ. This CDR3 region has 14 residues. Trimming took off 0 bases at V and 3 bases at J, with 10 bases between the two ends. As DNA, the CDR3 is TGCGCCAGCAGCTTGGGGGGTAGGATCTACGAGCAGTACTTC. Translation: CASSLGGRIYEQYF.

This clonotype came up many times. The chain has TRBV5-1 and TRBJ2-1, with D possibly matching TRBD1 (5 bases). Germline assignment: CDR1 SGHRS and CDR2 YFSETQ. Trimming stripped 0 bases from V and 5 bases from J, with 12 bases between. The CDR3 runs to 15 residues. The CDR3 region has the DNA TGCGCCAGCAGCTTGGACAGGCTAATCAACAATGAGCAGTTCTTC. It encodes CASSLDRLINNEQFF.

The J gene is TRBJ2-6, the V gene TRBV6-5; D is undetermined. Germline CDR1 is MNHEY and CDR2 is SVGAGI. V was cut by 1 base and J by 4 bases, with 17 bases left in between. CDR3 length: 18 amino acids. As DNA, the CDR3 is TGTGCCAGCAGTTACTTGGGGTATGCCCATCTCGGGGCCAACGTCCTGACTTTC. This sequence encodes CASSYLGYAHLGANVLTF.